This TCR beta chain was sequenced in a study of CD8 T cells in Susac syndrome. Reverse transcription of 0.5 to 1 ug RNA was performed with random hexamers. The authors amplified TCR beta CDR3 across 54 Vbeta and 13 Jbeta using immunoSEQ multiplex PCR. MiXCR was run by TCRdb on the immunoSEQ multiplex PCR reads, yielding one entry per CDR3 protein. The profile covers around 200,000 distinct CDR3 sequences, with about 90% appearing a single time and around 0.13% taken by the ten largest. CD8+ and CD4+ T cells from blood underwent TCR beta sequencing. Treatment-naive patients with stable or active relapsing-remitting disease were the multiple sclerosis controls. Through negative isolation, CD4+ and CD8+ T cells were obtained, while TEMRA cells were enriched using FACS. CDR3 size: 13 residues. CDR1 is MGHRA, CDR2 YSYEKL, per germline. Trimming left V 1 base short and J 6 bases short, with 6 bases between.

Sequenced material: CD8+ T cells from PBMCs. The chain couples TRBV4-1 to TRBJ2-2; D gene uncertain. The TCR sequence derives from a human donor with multiple sclerosis. The CDR3 sequence: CASSQAPPGELFF. The CDR3 DNA reads as TGCGCCAGCAGCCAAGCCCCCCCCGGGGAGCTGTTTTTT.